Below, 32 T cell receptor beta chains from the same sample are listed, as sequenced in a study of regulatory T cells in long-lasting Graves disease (dated by TCRdb to about 2021). The method behind the library was multiplex PCR. Sequencing used an Illumina HiSeq 4000. To build TCR beta libraries, CDR3 regions were amplified by Arm-PCR using iRepertoire HTBI primers. The public reads were quality trimmed at Q25 with fastp and then assembled into clones with MiXCR by TCRdb, keeping productive beta chains. Every entry covers one CDR3 protein and lists the most common genes and DNA from its rows. Across this sample there are about 500,000 distinct CDR3 sequences, with 12% seen only once. Over 7% of the sample is in the top ten clones. The sample's time point label, decoded: newly diagnosed GD, antithyroid drugs for less than 3 months. For both TCR sequencing and RNA sequencing, RNA was extracted from PBMCs in TRIzol.

These data also featured in a second study, about T cells in Graves' hyperthyroidism and ophthalmopathy.

Specimen: peripheral blood mononuclear cells (PBMCs), collected at new diagnosis, from a patient treated with antithyroid drugs. The receptor set was obtained from a woman aged 30 to 39 with Graves disease. Donor details come from another sample of the same person, matched by shared clones.

CDR3 sequence (DNA): TGTGCCACCAGCAGAGTCTCAGTGGAAGAGACCCAGTACTTC. It encodes CATSRVSVEETQYF. The chain recombines TRBV15 with TRBJ2-5; D is ambiguous. Germline V lookup: CDR1 LNHNV, CDR2 YYDKDF (reference sequence). The CDR3 is 14 amino acids. Trimming cost V 1 base and J 3 bases, with 9 bases left between them.

A word on this clonotype: This CDR3 is missing its conserved last phenylalanine or tryptophan, likely due to a read error. The DNA is left out, because the CDR3 cannot be placed on it with certainty; the CDR3 is given as TCRdb lists it. The CDR3 sequence: CSARVTTQLPGALTL. The rearrangement joins TRBV20-1 to TRBJ1-1; the table's D gene call, TRBD1, was not cross checked with the DNA. The CDR3 numbers 15 amino acids, ends counted. Germline-derived CDR1 and CDR2 are DFQATT and SNEGSKA (reference sequence).

Ten or more counts support this clonotype. V is TRBV30 and J is TRBJ1-1; TRBD1 is a possible D gene (6 bases). Germline CDR1 GTSNPN, CDR2 SVGIG (reference sequence). The CDR3 contains 13 residues. V lost 3 bases and J lost 2, with 10 bases in between. The CDR3 nucleotides read TGTGCCTGGAGAGTGGGGGGCAACACTGAAGCTTTCTTT. As protein: CAWRVGGNTEAFF.

This clonotype was seen at least ten times. This CDR3 reads CASSSGATNEKLFF. As DNA, the CDR3 is TGTGCCAGCAGTAGCGGGGCAACTAATGAAAAACTGTTTTTT. This chain links TRBV2 with TRBJ1-4, with D uncertain. Germline loops: CDR1 SNHLY, CDR2 FYNNEI. V lost 5 bases, J lost 0 bases, and 7 bases lay in between. This CDR3 contains 14 residues.

The rearrangement uses TRBV20-1 and TRBJ2-7, with D uncertain. The length of the CDR3 is 14 residues. The ends were cut back, 3 bases at V and 2 bases at J, with 14 bases in the middle. Germline V CDR1 and CDR2: DFQATT, SNEGSKA (reference sequence). The CDR3 region has the DNA TGCAGTGCTAGGGCCCGGCCGGCTACCTACGAGCAGTACTTC. Translated, it gives CSARARPATYEQYF.

There are many counts of this clonotype. This chain uses TRBV30 with TRBJ2-7; 10 bases line up with TRBD1. Unmatched junction bases numbered 7, after V lost 3 bases and J lost 2 bases. Germline V gives CDR1 GTSNPN, CDR2 SVGIG (reference sequence). This CDR3 is 15 amino acids long. In nucleotides, the CDR3 is TGTGCCTGGAGGTCCTTGGGGACAGGGGCCTACGAGCAGTACTTC. Translated: CAWRSLGTGAYEQYF.

This chain uses TRBV5-8 with TRBJ1-1; 9 bases align to TRBD1. Germline values: CDR1 SGHTS, CDR2 YDEGEE. J lost 2 bases, V lost 4 bases, and 6 bases had no gene match. The CDR3 covers 15 residues. CDR3 residues: CASSQGQGINTEAFF. The DNA of the CDR3 is TGTGCCAGCAGCCAAGGACAGGGGATTAACACTGAAGCTTTCTTT. The full variable domain, its missing parts supplied by reference TRBV5-8 and TRBJ1-1, is EAGVTQSPTHLIKTRGQQATLRCSPISGHTSVYWYQQALGLGLQFLLWYDEGEERNRGNFPPRFSGRQFPNYSSELNVNALELEDSALYLCASSQGQGINTEAFFGQGTRLTVV.

This clonotype was recorded a few times. The V and J genes are TRBV6-5 and TRBJ2-1; D gene unclear. The V and J ends lost 2 bases and 2 bases respectively, with 7 bases between them. The CDR3 consists of 14 residues. The germline gives CDR1 MNHEY, CDR2 SVGAGI. The DNA of the CDR3 is TGTGCCAGCAGTTACGGGGTCGCCTACAATGAGCAGTTCTTC. It specifies CASSYGVAYNEQFF.

This clonotype was picked up many times. The chain is built from TRBV20-1 and TRBJ2-5; D unclear. Trimming stripped 5 bases from V and 2 bases from J, with 18 bases between. Germline loops: CDR1 DFQATT, CDR2 SNEGSKA (reference sequence). The length of the CDR3 is 15 residues. CDR3: CSAQTGPGSQETQYF. The CDR3 nucleotides are TGCAGTGCTCAGACGGGTCCGGGCTCGCAAGAGACCCAGTACTTC.

This clonotype was detected many times. The rearrangement links TRBV27 to TRBJ2-1; 8 nucleotides match TRBD1. Germline V gives CDR1 MNHEY, CDR2 SMNVEV (reference sequence). The ends lost 6 bases at V and 2 bases at J; junction bases unmatched: 18. CDR3 length: 19 amino acids. The CDR3 coding sequence is TGTGCCAGCAGCCCCTTTTTTATTCGCGGACAGGGAGCCTACAATGAGCAGTTCTTC. Its protein is CASSPFFIRGQGAYNEQFF.

Remarks on this clonotype: This clone may be a read error of a much larger clone one base away. The chain uses TRBV15 and TRBJ2-7, with 9 bases that match TRBD1. This CDR3 is built from 14 residues. Looked up from germline, CDR1 is LNHNV and CDR2 is YYDKDF (reference sequence). The V and J ends lost 4 bases and 6 bases, in that order; junction bases with no gene match: 7. In DNA, the CDR3 is TGTGCCACCAGCATAACCTCGACAGGGGGCGAGCAGTACTTC. Translation gives CATSITSTGGEQYF.

In this sample, this clonotype turned up many times. J is TRBJ2-4 and V is TRBV11-3; D uncertain. This CDR3 contains 13 residues. Germline lookup yields CDR1 SGHNT and CDR2 YENEEA. Trimming removed 2 bases at V and 9 bases at J, with 11 bases between. CDR3 residues: CASSLSVRSIQYF. Written as DNA, the CDR3 is TGTGCCAGCAGCTTAAGCGTTAGGAGCATTCAGTACTTC.

This clonotype was seen repeatedly, ten times or more. The chain links TRBV12-3 or TRBV12-4 to TRBJ1-5; possible D gene TRBD1, 5 bases. The CDR3 sequence is 14 residues long. Trimming left V 4 bases short and J 4 bases short, with 11 bases between. CDR3: CASSSTPGNQPQHF. CDR3 in DNA: TGTGCCAGCAGTTCTACCCCAGGGAATCAGCCCCAGCATTTT.

This clonotype was detected many times. At one end, the junction sequence differs from germline, possibly due to a read error. The chain combines TRBV20-1 with TRBJ1-1; 10 bases align to TRBD1. This CDR3 comprises 14 residues. Germline CDR1 DFQATT, CDR2 SNEGSKA (reference sequence). The chain's CDR3 is CSARDRGQGTEAFF. The CDR3 nucleotides read TGCAGTGCGAGAGACAGGGGGCAGGGCACTGAAGCTTTCTTT.

With respect to this clonotype: One base away lies a much larger clone, so this may be a sequencing read error. This chain joins TRBV20-1 and TRBJ2-4; TRBD1 matches at 8 bases. The V gene end was trimmed by 8 bases and the J gene end by 13 bases; junction bases not matched to a gene: 19. Germline lookup yields CDR1 DFQATT and CDR2 SNEGSKA (reference sequence). The CDR3 is 14 amino acids. CDR3 sequence: CSSLQGGSYNEQYF. The CDR3 DNA follows: TGCAGTTCGCTACAGGGGGGCTCCTACAATGAGCAGTACTTC.

The chain employs TRBV9 and TRBJ2-1; 7 nucleotides agree with TRBD2. The germline CDR1 and CDR2 sequences are SGDLS and YYNGEE. V shed 0 bases and J 7 bases; nucleotides not matched to a gene: 10. This CDR3 has 16 amino acids. CDR3 nucleotide sequence: TGTGCCAGCAGCGTAGGGGCGGGAGTGGGTGAGAATGAGCAGTTCTTC. Amino acids: CASSVGAGVGENEQFF.

The chain combines TRBV6-1 with TRBJ1-5, with TRBD1 matching 9 bases. The CDR3 is made up of 16 amino acids. The V and J ends lost 7 bases and 2 bases, in that order; junction bases with no gene match: 9. Germline V gene data show CDR1 as MNHNS and CDR2 as SASEGT. CDR3 amino acids: CASKAGTGIRNQPQHF. CDR3 nucleotide sequence: TGTGCCAGCAAGGCGGGGACAGGGATTCGCAATCAGCCCCAGCATTTT.

This sequence joins TRBV19 and TRBJ1-5; D perhaps matches TRBD1 (5 bases). Germline V gene lookup returns CDR1 LNHDA and CDR2 SQIVND (reference sequence). Trimming cost V 1 base and J 5 bases, with 12 bases left between them. The CDR3 consists of 15 residues. CDR3 nucleotides: TGTGCCAGTAGTATAGTACAGGTTACCGATCAGCCCCAGCATTTT. Translating it yields CASSIVQVTDQPQHF. The full variable domain, its missing parts supplied by reference TRBV19 and TRBJ1-5, is DGGITQSPKYLFRKEGQNVTLSCEQNLNHDAMYWYRQDPGQGLRLIYYSQIVNDFQKGDIAEGYSVSREKKESFPLTVTSAQKNPTAFYLCASSIVQVTDQPQHFGDGTRLSIL.

This clonotype was counted at least ten times. The CDR3 bases are TGCAGTGCTAGAGGACTAGCGGGAGGTACTTCCTCTGGGGCCAACGTCCTGACTTTC. Translated, it gives CSARGLAGGTSSGANVLTF. The chain couples TRBV20-1 to TRBJ2-6; 13 bases agree with TRBD2. Trimming at V came to 1 base and at J to 0 bases, leaving 6 bases not matched to a gene. CDR3 length equals 19 residues. The germline V gene has CDR1 DFQATT and CDR2 SNEGSKA (reference sequence).

Ten or more counts support this clonotype. The chain carries TRBV29-1 and TRBJ2-2; 10 positions match TRBD1. The CDR3 is 14 amino acids. V lost 7 bases and J lost 4; bases outside the gene matches: 6. Germline CDR1 and CDR2: SQVTM and ANQGSEA. DNA for the CDR3: TGCAGCGCCGGCGGGACAGGGGTCACCGGGGAGCTGTTTTTT. Protein: CSAGGTGVTGELFF.

This clonotype was detected only a few times. The rearrangement links TRBV4-1 to TRBJ1-4; 10 bases line up with TRBD1. After removal of 3 bases from V and 3 bases from J, the junction contained 7 bases not matched to a gene. Germline V gene lookup returns CDR1 MGHRA and CDR2 YSYEKL. The CDR3 covers 17 residues. The CDR3 DNA reads TGCGCCAGCAGCCACTTGGGACAGGGGATATCTAATGAAAAACTGTTTTTT. Its translation is CASSHLGQGISNEKLFF.

This clonotype showed up many times. V is TRBV20-1 and J is TRBJ1-1, with D tentatively TRBD1 (5 bases). Germline loops: CDR1 DFQATT, CDR2 SNEGSKA (reference sequence). This CDR3 region has 16 residues. The V and J ends lost 3 bases and 5 bases respectively, with 22 bases between them. This CDR3 reads CSASSYNLGGKTEAFF. As DNA, the CDR3 is TGCAGTGCTAGTTCTTACAATTTGGGGGGAAAGACTGAAGCTTTCTTT.

Notes on this clonotype: The junction departs from the called germline gene at one end, perhaps through a read error. The chain employs TRBV2 and TRBJ2-7; a weak D match, TRBD1 (5 bases). This CDR3 is built from 13 residues. Per germline, CDR1 SNHLY and CDR2 FYNNEI. The CDR3 coding sequence is TGTGCCTCCGCCTCGGACACCGCCTACGGGCAGTACTTC. Translation gives CASASDTAYGQYF.

This clonotype has a count of ten or more. The rearrangement links TRBV12-3 or TRBV12-4 to TRBJ2-1; 10 nucleotides align to TRBD2. The V and J ends lost 7 bases and 4 bases, in that order; junction bases with no gene match: 10. The CDR3 covers 16 residues. CDR3 DNA: TGTGCCAGCACGATGGCTGCGACTAGCGGGTACAATGAGCAGTTCTTC. This sequence encodes CASTMAATSGYNEQFF.

The table lists this clonotype with many counts. One junction end does not reproduce the germline sequence, and a read error may be involved. V and J are TRBV20-1 and TRBJ2-7; tentatively, D is TRBD1 (6 bases). The germline V gene has CDR1 DFQATT and CDR2 SNEGSKA (reference sequence). The CDR3 covers 14 residues. CDR3 sequence: CSARSPGASYEQYF. The CDR3 coding sequence is TGCAGTGCTAGGTCGCCAGGGGCTAGCTACGAGCAGTATTTC.

The CDR3 protein is CASSVDHNSLFF. The DNA for the CDR3 is TGTGCCAGCAGCGTAGATCACAACTCCCTGTTCTTC. V usage is TRBV9 and J usage is TRBJ2-1; D is unclear. Trimming pared 0 bases from V and 15 bases from J, leaving 13 bases between. CDR1 SGDLS and CDR2 YYNGEE come from the germline V gene. This CDR3 is 12 amino acids long. The variable domain in full, completed from reference TRBV9 and TRBJ2-1, reads DSGVTQTPKHLITATGQRVTLRCSPRSGDLSVYWYQQSLDQGLQFLIQYYNGEERAKGNILERFSAQQFPDLHSELNLSSLELGDSALYFCASSVDHNSLFFGPGTRLTVL.

This clonotype was counted many times. The chain couples TRBV5-1 to TRBJ1-1; no reliable D call. V was trimmed by 5 bases and J by 4 bases, leaving 15 bases between them. This CDR3 has 14 amino acids. Looked up from germline, CDR1 is SGHRS and CDR2 is YFSETQ. The CDR3 protein is CASSPDRGGTEAFF. The CDR3 DNA reads as TGCGCCAGCAGTCCAGACCGTGGAGGCACTGAAGCTTTCTTT. Full variable domain (remainder filled in from reference TRBV5-1 and TRBJ1-1): KAGVTQTPRYLIKTRGQQVTLSCSPISGHRSVSWYQQTPGQGLQFLFEYFSETQRNKGNFPGRFSGRQFSNSRSEMNVSTLELGDSALYLCASSPDRGGTEAFFGQGTRLTVV.

This clonotype occurred many times. The chain recombines TRBV30 with TRBJ2-5; 13 bases fit TRBD2. The CDR3 totals 17 residues. Trimming took 0 bases from V and 5 from J; bases not matched to a gene: 9. Germline CDR1 GTSNPN, CDR2 SVGIG (reference sequence). CDR3 sequence: CAWSVLRTSGSRETQYF. The CDR3, as DNA: TGTGCCTGGAGTGTCCTCAGGACTAGCGGGAGTCGGGAGACCCAGTACTTC.

This clonotype was counted at least ten times. The gene calls are TRBV28 and TRBJ2-3; D may be TRBD2 (7 bases). Trimming stripped 2 bases from V and 3 bases from J, with 12 bases between. The CDR3 totals 15 residues. From germline, CDR1 is MDHEN and CDR2 SYDVKM. CDR3 in amino acids: CASSLPRGGTDTQYF. The CDR3 DNA sequence: TGTGCCAGCAGTTTACCCAGGGGAGGGACAGATACGCAGTATTTT.

This clonotype was recorded many times. The chain recombines TRBV11-2 with TRBJ1-5; no reliable D call. CDR1 and CDR2 from the germline V gene are SGHAT and FQNNGV. Trimming cost V 0 bases and J 6 bases, with 3 bases left between them. This CDR3 is 12 amino acids long. The CDR3 loop reads CASSLEGQPQHF. In DNA form, the CDR3 reads TGTGCCAGCAGCTTAGAGGGTCAGCCCCAGCATTTT. Drawing the rest from reference TRBV11-2 and TRBJ1-5, the complete variable domain is EAGVAQSPRYKIIEKRQSVAFWCNPISGHATLYWYQQILGQGPKLLIQFQNNGVVDDSQLPKDRFSAERLKGVDSTLKIQPAKLEDSAVYLCASSLEGQPQHFGDGTRLSIL.

In its sample, this clonotype was seen many times. The V gene is TRBV5-1, the J gene TRBJ2-1; 9 bases are shared with TRBD1. This CDR3 contains 16 residues. Trimming at V came to 2 bases and at J to 4 bases, leaving 7 bases not matched to a gene. Looked up from germline, CDR1 is SGHRS and CDR2 is YFSETQ. Here the CDR3 reads CASSLIGQGRYNEQFF. The CDR3 coding sequence is TGCGCCAGCAGCTTAATCGGACAGGGGAGGTACAATGAGCAGTTCTTC. Using reference TRBV5-1 and TRBJ2-1 for the parts outside the CDR3, the full variable domain is KAGVTQTPRYLIKTRGQQVTLSCSPISGHRSVSWYQQTPGQGLQFLFEYFSETQRNKGNFPGRFSGRQFSNSRSEMNVSTLELGDSALYLCASSLIGQGRYNEQFFGPGTRLTVL.

The V call is TRBV6-1, the J call TRBJ2-1; D remains ambiguous. The germline CDR1 and CDR2 sequences are MNHNS and SASEGT. V dropped 6 bases and J dropped 10 bases, with 10 bases sitting between them. The CDR3 loop spans 11 amino acids. The CDR3 region is CASSPLREQFF. DNA for the CDR3: TGTGCCAGCAGCCCCCTGCGGGAGCAGTTCTTC.